This T cell receptor beta chain is drawn from a study of blood T cell repertoires in COVID-19. Losses at the gene ends were 3 bases for V and 4 bases for J; bases not matched to a gene: 1. There are 13 residues in the CDR3. CDR1 is LGHDT and CDR2 is YNNKEL in the germline V gene (reference sequence). Clones were read by immunoSEQ multiplex PCR, and TCRdb kept only the in-frame ones, dropping some. Of a few hundred thousand clones in the sample, about 90% are singletons; the top ten hold less than 6.5%. This clone has more than one count but fewer than ten. J is TRBJ1-1 and V is TRBV3-1 (or the pseudogene TRBV3-2); 8 bases fit TRBD1. Input material: PBMCs or T cells enriched from blood (not recorded which). The origin of this receptor is a man between 25 and 39 years old who had recovered from COVID-19. CDR3 nucleotide sequence: TGTGCCAGCAGCCAGGGACAGGCCACTGAAGCTTTCTTT. Translating it yields CASSQGQATEAFF.